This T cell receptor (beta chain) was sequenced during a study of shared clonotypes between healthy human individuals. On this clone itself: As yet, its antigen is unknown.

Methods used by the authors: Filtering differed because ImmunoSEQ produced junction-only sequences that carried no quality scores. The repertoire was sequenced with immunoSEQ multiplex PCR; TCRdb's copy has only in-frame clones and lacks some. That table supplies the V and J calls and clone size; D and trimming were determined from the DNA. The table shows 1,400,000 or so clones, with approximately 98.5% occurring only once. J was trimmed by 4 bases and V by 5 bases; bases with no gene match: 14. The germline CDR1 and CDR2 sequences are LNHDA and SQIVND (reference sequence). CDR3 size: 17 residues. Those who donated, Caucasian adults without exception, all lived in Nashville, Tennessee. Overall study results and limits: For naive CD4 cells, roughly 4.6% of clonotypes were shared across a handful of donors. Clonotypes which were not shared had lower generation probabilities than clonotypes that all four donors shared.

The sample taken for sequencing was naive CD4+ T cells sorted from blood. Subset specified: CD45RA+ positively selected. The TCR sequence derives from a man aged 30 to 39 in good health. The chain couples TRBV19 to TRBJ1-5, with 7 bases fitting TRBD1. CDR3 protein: CASSRGTDFTSNQPQHF. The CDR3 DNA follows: TGTGCCAGTAGTCGAGGGACAGATTTTACTTCTAATCAGCCCCAGCATTTT.